The clone carrying this T cell receptor beta chain has only one observation. This record belongs to a study of cytomegalovirus exposure and HLA in healthy donors. For the study at large: The same platform as the approximately 730 first-cohort repertoires was used for the 95 to 150 validation repertoires, a later analysis reported.

V was pared by 3 bases and J by 6 bases, with 13 bases of the junction left unmatched. Germline V gene data show CDR1 as GTSNPN and CDR2 as SVGIG (reference sequence). The CDR3 covers 16 residues. The repertoire was sequenced with immunoSEQ multiplex PCR; TCRdb's copy has only in-frame clones and lacks some. Of 150,000 to 250,000 clones listed, 81% are singletons. The chain uses TRBV30 and TRBJ2-3; TRBD2 matches 9 bases. The clonotype originates from a woman in her 30s in good health and CMV-seronegative. Source material: PBMCs. For the CDR3, the DNA is TGTGCCTGGAGCCTGGGGGGACTAGCAGCCCGGGATACGCAGTATTTT. Protein sequence: CAWSLGGLAARDTQYF.